This T cell receptor (beta chain) was sequenced during a study of T cell responses to AZD1222 COVID-19 vaccine. Trimming cost V 5 bases and J 3 bases; bases outside gene matches: 8. The V gene's germline CDR1 is MDHEN and CDR2 SYDVKM. The length of the CDR3 is 16 residues. In the case of this clone: As yet, its antigen is unknown.

Generated by immunoSEQ multiplex PCR, the TCRdb table keeps only in-frame clones and is missing some. The sample records 120,000 or so clones, 80% to 90% being singletons. Overall study findings and caveats: There were mostly white British donors and more females than males, and clonal diversity was possibly underestimated.

The genes are TRBV28 and TRBJ2-7; 12 positions agree with TRBD1. This TCR was recovered from an adult in good health. Sequenced here: peripheral blood, sampled on day 0 of AZD1222 vaccination. The DNA of the CDR3 is TGTGCCAGCAGTGTCCATGGGACAGGGGGCTTCTACGAGCAGTACTTC. Its protein product is CASSVHGTGGFYEQYF.